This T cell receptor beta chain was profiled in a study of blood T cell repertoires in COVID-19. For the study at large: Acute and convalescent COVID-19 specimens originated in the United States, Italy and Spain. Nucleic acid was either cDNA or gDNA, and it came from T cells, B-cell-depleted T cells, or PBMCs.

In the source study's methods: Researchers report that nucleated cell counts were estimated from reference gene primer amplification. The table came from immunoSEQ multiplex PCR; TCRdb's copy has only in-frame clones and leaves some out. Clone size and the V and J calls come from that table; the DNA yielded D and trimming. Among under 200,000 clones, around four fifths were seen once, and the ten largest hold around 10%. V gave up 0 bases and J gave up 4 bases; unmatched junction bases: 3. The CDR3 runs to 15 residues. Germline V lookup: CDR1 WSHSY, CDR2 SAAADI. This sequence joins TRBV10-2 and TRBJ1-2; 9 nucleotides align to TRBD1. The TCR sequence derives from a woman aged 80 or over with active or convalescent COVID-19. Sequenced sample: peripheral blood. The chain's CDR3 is CASSESQGASYGYTF. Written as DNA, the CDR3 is TGCGCCAGCAGTGAGTCACAGGGGGCGAGCTATGGCTACACCTTC.